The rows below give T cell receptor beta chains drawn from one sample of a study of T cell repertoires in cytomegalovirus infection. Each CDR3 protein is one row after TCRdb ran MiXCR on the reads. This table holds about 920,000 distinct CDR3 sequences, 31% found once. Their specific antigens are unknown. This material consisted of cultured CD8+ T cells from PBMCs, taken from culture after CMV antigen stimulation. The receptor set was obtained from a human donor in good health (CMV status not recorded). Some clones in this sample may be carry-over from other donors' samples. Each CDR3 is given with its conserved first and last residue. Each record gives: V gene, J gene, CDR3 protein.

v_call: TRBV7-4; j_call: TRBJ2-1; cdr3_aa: CASRGGRDNEQFF
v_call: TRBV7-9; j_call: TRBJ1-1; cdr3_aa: CASSLAAGSTEAFF
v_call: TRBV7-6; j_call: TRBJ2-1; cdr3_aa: CASSDKLAGDSYNEQFF
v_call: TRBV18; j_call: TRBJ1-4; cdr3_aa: CASSPPEGDDEKLFF
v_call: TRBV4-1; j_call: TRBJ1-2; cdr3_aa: CASSQYRGPGYGYTF
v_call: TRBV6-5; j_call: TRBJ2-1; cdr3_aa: CASSYSGPPVEQFF
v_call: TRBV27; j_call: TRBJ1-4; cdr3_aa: CASSPGTQATNEKLFF
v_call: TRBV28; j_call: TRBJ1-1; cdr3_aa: CASSLAARGGGGEAFF
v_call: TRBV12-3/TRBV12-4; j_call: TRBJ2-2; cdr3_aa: CASSLVLAGNTGELFF
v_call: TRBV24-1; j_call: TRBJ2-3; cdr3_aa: CATSDPTRSTDTQYF
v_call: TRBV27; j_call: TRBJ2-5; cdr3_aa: CASSLYGFYEGGAETQYF
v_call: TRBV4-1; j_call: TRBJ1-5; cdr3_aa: CASSPTEELEPQHF
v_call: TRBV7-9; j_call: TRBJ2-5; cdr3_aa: CASSSYSVKEETQYF
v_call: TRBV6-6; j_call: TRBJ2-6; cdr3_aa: CASSYRGRGEPLLSGANVLTF
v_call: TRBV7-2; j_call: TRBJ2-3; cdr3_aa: CASSSLDSADTQYF
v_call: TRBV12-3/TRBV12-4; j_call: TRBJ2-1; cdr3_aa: CASSLRLAGTYNEQFF
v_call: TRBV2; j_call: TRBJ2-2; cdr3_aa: CASIVKGELFF
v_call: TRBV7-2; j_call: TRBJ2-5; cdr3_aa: CTSSPGPAGEAQYF
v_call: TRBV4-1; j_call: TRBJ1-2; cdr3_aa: CASSQPHAGTGGRYGYTF
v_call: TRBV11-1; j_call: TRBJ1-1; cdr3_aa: CASSLDGAGTEAFF
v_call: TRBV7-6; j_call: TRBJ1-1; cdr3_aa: CASSYRTGANTEAFF
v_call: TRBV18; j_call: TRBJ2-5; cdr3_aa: CASSGPTQYF
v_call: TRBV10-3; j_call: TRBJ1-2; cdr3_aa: CAITPEEAPFYGYTF
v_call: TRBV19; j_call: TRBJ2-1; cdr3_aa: CASSIGDRYNEQFF
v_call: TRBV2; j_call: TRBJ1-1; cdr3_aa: CASSEALTGTNTEAFF
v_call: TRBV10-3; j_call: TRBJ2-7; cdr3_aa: CAISEYSGDYEQYF
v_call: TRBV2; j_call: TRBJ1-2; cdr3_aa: CASSTLSVRYGYTF
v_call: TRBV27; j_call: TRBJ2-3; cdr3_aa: CASTVQGGDTQYF
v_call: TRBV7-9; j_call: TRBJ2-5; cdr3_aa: CASSSTGGFLVETQYF
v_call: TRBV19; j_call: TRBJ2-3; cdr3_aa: CASTRVWWGTPDTQYF
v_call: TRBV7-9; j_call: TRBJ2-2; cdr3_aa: CASSFTGTIAFQLPAGELFF
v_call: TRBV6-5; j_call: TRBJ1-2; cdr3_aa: CASSATATYGYTF
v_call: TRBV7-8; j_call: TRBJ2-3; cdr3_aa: CASSFGLAGVADTQYF
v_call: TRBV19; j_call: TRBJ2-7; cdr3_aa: CASSMGGIEQYF
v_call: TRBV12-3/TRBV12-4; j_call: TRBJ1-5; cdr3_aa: CASSLGDRVTYSNQPQHF
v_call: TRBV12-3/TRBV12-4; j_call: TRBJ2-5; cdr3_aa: CASSPDRGLMETQYF
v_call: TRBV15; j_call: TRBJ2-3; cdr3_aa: CATSTSSGAADTQYF
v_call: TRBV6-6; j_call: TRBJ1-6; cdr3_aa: CASSSQAGTGSFGSPLHF
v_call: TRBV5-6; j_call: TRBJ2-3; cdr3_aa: CASSHALDTQYF
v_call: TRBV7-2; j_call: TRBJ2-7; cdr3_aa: CASSLDGGFPYEQYF
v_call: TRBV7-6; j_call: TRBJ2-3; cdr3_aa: CASSLGTGTDTQYF
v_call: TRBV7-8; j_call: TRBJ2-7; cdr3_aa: CASSLGVNEQYF
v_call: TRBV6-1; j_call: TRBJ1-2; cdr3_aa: CASSETLRAVGYTF
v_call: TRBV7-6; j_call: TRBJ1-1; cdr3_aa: CVSSPAGRGTEAFF
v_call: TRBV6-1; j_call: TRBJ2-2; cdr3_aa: CASSEYWGRGTGELFF
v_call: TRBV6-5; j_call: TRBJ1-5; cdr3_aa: CASSPRNTGNQPQHF
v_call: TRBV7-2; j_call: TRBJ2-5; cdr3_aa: CASSNPGLAFQETQYF
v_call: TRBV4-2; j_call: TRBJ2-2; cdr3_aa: CASSQERGVAGELFF
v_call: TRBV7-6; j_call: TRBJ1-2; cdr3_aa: CASSTWTF
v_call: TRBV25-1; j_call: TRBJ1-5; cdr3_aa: CASSSTREYSNQPQHF
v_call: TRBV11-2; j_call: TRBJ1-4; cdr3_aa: CASSLEGSRVNEKLFF
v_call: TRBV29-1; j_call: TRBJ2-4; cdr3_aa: CSVEWLQGGYPKNIQYF
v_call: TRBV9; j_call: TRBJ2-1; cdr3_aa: CASGRGGTNEQFF
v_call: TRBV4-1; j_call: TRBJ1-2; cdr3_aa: CASSHSSLYGYTF
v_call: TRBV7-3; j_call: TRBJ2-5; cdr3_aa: CASSPSGGLWQETQYF
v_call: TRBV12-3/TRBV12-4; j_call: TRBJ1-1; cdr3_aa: CASKPTPAGEPGYEAFF
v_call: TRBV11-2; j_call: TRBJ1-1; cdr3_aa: CASSPWRDTEAFF